These T cell receptor beta chains were read from a single sample in a study of response to subunit inactivated influenza vaccine. TCRdb re-derived calls from the RT-PCR reads in MiXCR, one entry per CDR3 protein. This table has approximately 500,000 distinct CDR3 sequences, 10% to 15% appearing once. Sequencing used PBMCs from blood, obtained roughly 46 days after vaccination. The receptor set was obtained from a man in his forties or fifties who received an inactivated influenza vaccine. Both conserved end residues are part of each CDR3. D genes are given only for firm matches. Clone size, where shown, is once, few, many, or a class for clones that have expanded.

clone_size	j_call	v_call	d_call	cdr3_aa	cdr3_nt
.	TRBJ2-1	TRBV3-1	TRBD2	CASSRGAGPGDEQFF	TGTGCCAGCAGCCGCGGAGCGGGGCCGGGCGATGAGCAGTTCTTC
few	TRBJ1-2	TRBV29-1	TRBD1	CSVEDSYGQGYGYTF	TGCAGCGTTGAGGATAGTTACGGACAGGGGTATGGCTACACCTTC
few	TRBJ2-6	TRBV7-2	.	CASSLVTGIEANVLTF	TGTGCCAGCAGCTTAGTCACAGGGATCGAGGCCAACGTCCTGACTTTC
.	TRBJ2-7	TRBV28	.	CASSTPANSYEQYF	TGTGCCAGCAGTACCCCAGCTAACTCCTACGAGCAGTACTTC
.	TRBJ2-3	TRBV5-5	TRBD1	CASSLEGAGDTQYF	TGTGCCAGCAGCTTGGAGGGGGCTGGAGATACGCAGTATTTT
few	TRBJ1-2	TRBV12-3/TRBV12-4	.	CASSFDSRYGYTF	TGTGCCAGCAGTTTTGACAGTAGATATGGCTACACCTTC
.	TRBJ2-1	TRBV7-9	TRBD2	CASSSGGTAVGKQFF	TGTGCCAGCAGCTCGGGGGGGACGGCGGTCGGGAAGCAGTTCTTC
many	TRBJ2-7	TRBV2	.	CASSTQGGAPQQYF	TGTGCCAGCAGTACCCAGGGCGGCGCCCCCCAGCAGTACTTC
few	TRBJ2-1	TRBV7-9	.	CASSPPSRPSSYNEQFF	TGTGCCAGCAGCCCTCCCTCGCGACCGAGCTCCTACAATGAGCAGTTCTTC
.	TRBJ2-1	TRBV5-4	.	CASSLDKTRPSEQFF	TGTGCCAGCAGTCTGGACAAGACCCGGCCAAGTGAGCAGTTCTTC
.	TRBJ2-3	TRBV29-1	TRBD2	CSGSGRTSTDTQYF	TGCAGCGGTTCCGGGAGGACTAGCACAGATACGCAGTATTTT
many	TRBJ2-3	TRBV5-1	TRBD1	CASSLGRLGQGAQYF	TGCGCCAGCAGCTTGGGAAGGTTAGGACAGGGCGCGCAGTATTTT
.	TRBJ2-7	TRBV6-1	.	CASSENIYEQYF	TGTGCCAGCAGTGAAAACATCTACGAGCAGTACTTC
once	TRBJ2-1	TRBV11-1	.	CASSLLGLTGDPFYNEQFF	TGTGCCAGCAGCTTATTAGGGTTGACAGGCGATCCTTTTTACAATGAGCAGTTCTTC
few	TRBJ2-3	TRBV27	.	CASSLIRDTDTQYF	TGTGCCAGCAGTTTGATTCGGGACACAGATACGCAGTATTTT
.	TRBJ1-1	TRBV2	.	CARSGLTEAFF	TGTGCCAGGAGTGGATTGACTGAAGCTTTCTTT
many	TRBJ2-7	TRBV20-1	.	CSASPDHYEQYF	TGCAGTGCTAGTCCGGACCACTACGAGCAGTACTTC
few	TRBJ2-1	TRBV6-2/TRBV6-3	TRBD2	CASIPGGGYYNEQFF	TGTGCCAGCATTCCTGGCGGGGGTTACTACAATGAGCAGTTCTTC
few	TRBJ2-1	TRBV19	TRBD2	CASSVFTARTRGNEQFF	TGTGCCAGTAGTGTTTTCACCGCCAGGACTAGGGGCAATGAGCAGTTCTTC
few	TRBJ2-7	TRBV12-3/TRBV12-4	TRBD1	CASSADRGAIYEQYF	TGTGCCAGCAGCGCAGACAGGGGGGCAATCTACGAGCAGTACTTC
few	TRBJ2-7	TRBV5-1	TRBD1	CASTWTGFSYEQYF	TGCGCCAGCACCTGGACAGGATTCTCCTACGAGCAGTACTTC
.	TRBJ2-3	TRBV7-9	.	CASSNSDTQYF	TGTGCCAGCAGCAATAGCGATACGCAGTATTTT
many	TRBJ2-1	TRBV13	TRBD2	CASSLEREGWCDEQFF	TGTGCCAGCAGCTTAGAACGGGAGGGTTGGTGTGATGAGCAGTTCTTC
few	TRBJ2-5	TRBV5-1	.	CASSFGNDAETQYF	TGCGCCAGCAGCTTCGGAAACGACGCGGAGACCCAGTACTTC
.	TRBJ2-3	TRBV27	TRBD1	CASSMDRSPSTDTQYF	TGTGCCAGCAGCATGGACAGGTCACCTAGCACAGATACGCAGTATTTT
few	TRBJ1-2	TRBV20-1	.	CSAWERTNYGYTF	TGCAGTGCGTGGGAGCGGACCAACTATGGCTACACCTTC
many	TRBJ2-7	TRBV5-1	.	CASSLTGDTTYEQYF	TGCGCCAGCAGTCTGACCGGGGACACCACCTACGAGCAGTACTTC
.	TRBJ1-1	TRBV7-6	TRBD1	CASSSTGVRGTEAFF	TGTGCCAGCAGCTCGACAGGGGTGAGGGGCACTGAAGCTTTCTTT
many	TRBJ2-1	TRBV20-1	TRBD1	CSARARRTGNEQFF	TGCAGTGCTAGAGCGAGAAGGACAGGGAATGAGCAGTTCTTC
few	TRBJ1-6	TRBV14	.	CASSRHNSPLHF	TGTGCCAGCAGCCGACATAATTCACCCCTCCACTTT
many	TRBJ1-1	TRBV5-1	.	CASSRGGTDDTEAFF	TGCGCCAGCAGCCGGGGGGGGACCGACGACACTGAAGCTTTCTTT
.	TRBJ2-1	TRBV3-1	.	CASSQVPSGEQFF	TGTGCCAGCAGCCAAGTCCCGTCGGGTGAGCAGTTCTTC
few	TRBJ2-1	TRBV5-1	TRBD2	CASSLPTSGVYNEQFF	TGCGCCAGCAGCTTGCCTACTAGCGGGGTCTACAATGAGCAGTTCTTC
.	TRBJ2-2	TRBV5-1	TRBD2	CASSLVLAGDPGELFF	TGCGCCAGCAGCTTGGTACTAGCGGGAGACCCCGGGGAGCTGTTTTTT
.	TRBJ2-7	TRBV4-3	.	CASSPDDLSGFYEQYF	TGCGCCAGCAGCCCAGATGACTTGTCGGGGTTCTACGAGCAGTACTTC
few	TRBJ2-5	TRBV29-1	.	CSASEVLETQYF	TGCAGCGCCTCAGAGGTCCTGGAGACCCAGTACTTC
.	TRBJ2-1	TRBV2	TRBD2	CASSGEGRNEQFF	TGTGCCAGCAGTGGGGAGGGAAGGAATGAGCAGTTCTTC
.	TRBJ2-6	TRBV5-1	.	CASSLADGGRVVLTF	TGCGCCAGCAGCTTGGCTGACGGTGGTCGGGTCGTCCTGACTTTC
.	TRBJ2-3	TRBV29-1	TRBD2	CSMGLAGGNTDTQYF	TGCAGCATGGGACTAGCGGGGGGCAACACAGATACGCAGTATTTT
many	TRBJ2-1	TRBV12-3/TRBV12-4	.	CASSSPGQPQFF	TGTGCCAGCAGTTCCCCCGGACAGCCGCAGTTCTTC
.	TRBJ1-2	TRBV3-1	TRBD1	CASSQRRTGNGYTF	TGTGCCAGCAGCCAACGAAGGACAGGGAATGGCTACACCTTC
few	TRBJ2-7	TRBV29-1	TRBD1	CSVTPGQGTPYEQYF	TGCAGCGTGACGCCGGGACAGGGGACTCCCTACGAGCAGTACTTC
many	TRBJ1-2	TRBV5-1	TRBD1	CASSQDRVSFYTF	TGCGCCAGCAGTCAGGACAGGGTGTCCTTCTACACCTTC
many	TRBJ2-3	TRBV10-3	.	CAIIAGPYSTDTQYF	TGTGCCATCATAGCTGGGCCCTATAGCACAGATACGCAGTATTTT
few	TRBJ2-7	TRBV20-1	TRBD1	CSARPPQGYEQYF	TGCAGTGCTAGACCCCCACAGGGGTACGAGCAGTACTTC
.	TRBJ2-4	TRBV4-3	.	CASSQDSPRGKNIQYF	TGCGCCAGCAGCCAAGATTCCCCCAGGGGCAAAAACATTCAGTACTTC
few	TRBJ1-2	TRBV7-9	TRBD1	CASNPSGQWSYGYTF	TGTGCCAGCAACCCCTCGGGACAGTGGTCCTATGGCTACACCTTC
.	TRBJ2-6	TRBV5-1	.	CASSPVSGANVLTF	TGCGCCAGCAGCCCGGTATCTGGGGCCAACGTCCTGACTTTC
few	TRBJ2-5	TRBV5-1	.	CASSLEGGLGETQYF	TGCGCCAGCAGCTTGGAGGGGGGTCTGGGAGAGACCCAGTACTTC
few	TRBJ2-1	TRBV6-1	.	CASNLQGRDEQFF	TGTGCCAGCAACCTACAGGGGAGGGATGAGCAGTTCTTC
.	TRBJ1-1	TRBV7-2	.	CASSLDVTANTEAFF	TGTGCCAGCAGCTTAGATGTGACAGCGAACACTGAAGCTTTCTTT
few	TRBJ1-4	TRBV5-1	.	CASSPGTQNEKLFF	TGCGCCAGCAGCCCCGGGACGCAGAATGAAAAGCTGTTTTTT
.	TRBJ2-7	TRBV28	TRBD1	CASSLAKGQGTYEQYF	TGTGCCAGCAGTTTGGCCAAGGGACAGGGGACCTACGAGCAGTACTTC
few	TRBJ2-1	TRBV4-3	TRBD2	CASTLGLAGNNEQFF	TGCGCCAGCACCCTAGGACTAGCGGGGAACAATGAGCAGTTCTTC
few	TRBJ2-1	TRBV3-1	TRBD2	CASSHPGLAAYNEQFF	TGTGCCAGCAGCCATCCGGGACTAGCGGCTTACAATGAGCAGTTCTTC
few	TRBJ2-3	TRBV4-1	.	CASSQDLITDTQYF	TGCGCCAGCAGCCAAGATCTGATCACAGATACGCAGTATTTT
.	TRBJ2-3	TRBV7-9	.	CASPDWTDTQYF	TGTGCCAGCCCAGACTGGACAGATACGCAGTATTTT
.	TRBJ2-2	TRBV25-1	TRBD1	CASRRGQSHTGELFF	TGTGCCAGCAGGAGGGGACAGAGTCACACCGGGGAGCTGTTTTTT